These T cell receptor beta chains were read from a single sample in a study of shared clonotypes between healthy human individuals. The protocol was immunoSEQ multiplex PCR, while the TCRdb copy is restricted to in-frame clones and leaves out a portion. The sample lists about 2.4 million clones; roughly 93% were seen once. The sequencing sample was made of naive CD4+ T cells from PBMCs. These receptors were obtained from a man younger than 35 in good health. Some clones in this sample may be carry-over from other donors' samples. Both conserved end residues are part of each CDR3. Each record gives: clone size, D gene, V gene, J gene, CDR3 DNA, CDR3 protein. A D gene is named only where the DNA matches it firmly. Clone size appears in some rows only: once, few, many, or a class for an expanded clone.

>.|TRBD2|TRBV14|TRBJ2-3
TGTGCCAGCAGCCAAGAATCTGGTAGCGGGGGTAGCACAGATACGCAGTATTTT
CASSQESGSGGSTDTQYF
>.|TRBD1|TRBV7-3|TRBJ2-3
TGTGCCAGCAGCATAGATGCGGCAGGGGGTACAGATACGCAGTATTTT
CASSIDAAGGTDTQYF
>.|.|TRBV28|TRBJ2-1
TGTGCCAGCAGCAGGCTACGAGGCGGGTTAAATGAGCAGTTCTTC
CASSRLRGGLNEQFF
>.|.|TRBV4-1|TRBJ1-2
TGCGCCAGCGGCCAAGATGGGCGATATGGCTACACCTTC
CASGQDGRYGYTF
>.|.|TRBV14|TRBJ2-1
TGTGCCAGCAGCCTATTGGGCCCCTCCTACAATGAGCAGTTCTTC
CASSLLGPSYNEQFF
>once|.|TRBV7-2|TRBJ2-3
TGTGCCAGCAGCTTAGCGCTACCTAGCACAGATACGCAGTATTTT
CASSLALPSTDTQYF
>once|.|TRBV7-6|TRBJ2-1
TGTGCCAGCAGCTTAGAACTTAGCAGTGTACAGTTCTTC
CASSLELSSVQFF
>few|TRBD2|TRBV4-2|TRBJ2-7
TGTGCCAGCAGCCCCGCCGGGACTAGCGGTACCTACGAGCAGTACTTC
CASSPAGTSGTYEQYF
>.|TRBD1|TRBV27|TRBJ2-6
TGTGCCAGCGCCCGGGACAGGGGGTTTGGGGCCAACGTCCTGACTTTC
CASARDRGFGANVLTF
>.|.|TRBV14|TRBJ2-3
TGTGCCAGCAGCCTTGACCCAGATACGCAGTATTTT
CASSLDPDTQYF
>once|.|TRBV14|TRBJ2-7
TGTGCCAGCAGCCAAGATTGGGCCCGTGCCCCCTACGAGCAGTACTTC
CASSQDWARAPYEQYF
>.|.|TRBV6-4|TRBJ2-5
TGTGCCAGCAGTGAGGCGCAGGGGGAGACCCAGTACTTC
CASSEAQGETQYF
>.|TRBD2|TRBV5-6|TRBJ2-1
TGTGCCAGCAGCCTGGGACCGGGAGGTAGCGATGAGCAGTTCTTC
CASSLGPGGSDEQFF
>.|.|TRBV19|TRBJ2-5
TGTGCCAGTAGTATCTGGGCCCCGGGAGAGCGAGAGACCCAGTACTTC
CASSIWAPGERETQYF
>once|.|TRBV7-2|TRBJ1-2
TGTGCCAGCGGGCAACAGCCGGGAAACTATGGCTACACCTTC
CASGQQPGNYGYTF
>few|.|TRBV5-1|TRBJ2-3
TGCGCCAGCAGCTTGGGGGGGACTAGCACAGATACGCAGTATTTT
CASSLGGTSTDTQYF
>once|.|TRBV19|TRBJ2-7
TGTGCCAGTAGCCGGGGGACTTCCTACGAGCAGTACTTC
CASSRGTSYEQYF
>.|.|TRBV6-6|TRBJ1-1
TGTGCCAGCAGTTTCACAGGGGAAGCTTTCTTT
CASSFTGEAFF
>.|.|TRBV28|TRBJ2-3
TGTGCCAGCAGTTTACAAGGGGGGGGCACAGATACGCAGTATTTT
CASSLQGGGTDTQYF
>.|TRBD1|TRBV11-1|TRBJ1-3
TGTGCCAGCAGCCTGGACAGGCACTTCTCTGGAAACACCATATATTTT
CASSLDRHFSGNTIYF
>.|.|TRBV12-5|TRBJ2-1
TGTGCTAGTGGTACCCGGGTCTCAGGGAATGAGCAGTTCTTC
CASGTRVSGNEQFF
>.|TRBD2|TRBV7-3|TRBJ2-5
TGTGCCAGCAGCTTAGCGGGAGTGTCAGAGACCCAGTACTTC
CASSLAGVSETQYF
>.|.|TRBV7-3|TRBJ2-1
TGTGCCAGCAGCCCGCAGACCCCTCACTCCTACAATGAGCAGTTCTTC
CASSPQTPHSYNEQFF
>.|.|TRBV7-2|TRBJ2-2
TGTGCCAGCAGCTTGGACCGGGTCACCGGGGAGCTGTTTTTT
CASSLDRVTGELFF
>.|.|TRBV7-2|TRBJ2-5
TGTGCCAGCAGCCCCAGGTGGTTCGGCGGCTACCAAGAGACCCAGTACTTC
CASSPRWFGGYQETQYF
>.|.|TRBV7-9|TRBJ1-2
TGTGCCAGCAGCTTAGCGGTGGGGTTTGGCTACACCTTC
CASSLAVGFGYTF
>.|.|TRBV18|TRBJ2-5
TGTGCCAGCTCACCAAATCGGGAGACCCAGTACTTC
CASSPNRETQYF
>.|.|TRBV4-1|TRBJ1-5
TGCGCCAGCAGCCAAGACAGGTTGACGCCCCAGCACTTT
CASSQDRLTPQHF
>.|.|TRBV5-4|TRBJ1-5
TGTGCCAGCAGCCTCAGTCCCGATCCAGCCGGCAATCAGCCCCAGCATTTT
CASSLSPDPAGNQPQHF